A selection of T cell receptor beta chains follows, all from one sample in a study of graft-versus-host responses after intestinal transplantation. The antigens these receptors bind are not known. This table comes from immunoSEQ multiplex PCR, and its TCRdb copy is limited to in-frame clones, with some not included. The repertoire holds about 89,000 clones, with about 92% as singletons. Material: unstimulated CD8+ T cells sorted from spleen or lymph node cells, obtained before intestinal transplant. These receptors originate from a human donor who received an intestinal transplant. CDR3s include the opening cysteine and the closing phenylalanine or tryptophan. A D gene is named only where the DNA matches it firmly. Size tells how often a clone was seen (once, few, many) or the class of an expanded clone, and some rows leave it out.

TRBJ2-5 | TRBD2 | NA | TRBV10-2 | CASSAVAGGQETQYF | TGCGCCAGCAGTGCCGTAGCGGGGGGCCAAGAGACCCAGTACTTC
TRBJ1-1 | NA | NA | TRBV19 | CASSIGETEAFF | TGTGCCAGTAGTATCGGGGAAACTGAAGCTTTCTTT
TRBJ1-4 | NA | NA | TRBV7-6 | CASAITTGLNEKLFF | TGTGCCAGCGCCATTACGACAGGACTTAATGAAAAACTGTTTTTT
TRBJ2-1 | TRBD2 | NA | TRBV4-3 | CASSPEGEGVTGQFF | TGCGCCAGCAGCCCGGAAGGGGAGGGCGTCACAGGGCAGTTCTTC
TRBJ1-1 | NA | once | TRBV7-9 | CASSPREGSNTEAFF | TGTGCCAGCAGCCCCAGGGAAGGGTCGAACACTGAAGCTTTCTTT
TRBJ1-5 | NA | NA | TRBV5-1 | CASSPAEPQHF | TGCGCCAGCAGCCCCGCGGAGCCCCAGCATTTT
TRBJ1-3 | TRBD1 | NA | TRBV4-1 | CASSQAGTGGNTIYF | TGCGCCAGCAGCCAAGCCGGGACAGGGGGGAACACCATATATTTT
TRBJ1-2 | NA | NA | TRBV27 | CASTPTVGLDGYTF | TGTGCCAGCACTCCGACGGTAGGACTGGATGGCTACACCTTC
TRBJ2-3 | TRBD1 | NA | TRBV30 | CSGAGTGADTQYF | TGTTCGGGAGCTGGGACAGGGGCGGATACGCAGTATTTT
TRBJ2-7 | NA | NA | TRBV29-1 | CSVEVGGYEQYF | TGCAGCGTTGAAGTGGGGGGTTACGAGCAGTACTTC
TRBJ1-1 | NA | NA | TRBV7-9 | CASKREGGLGTEAFF | TGTGCCAGCAAGCGAGAGGGGGGGTTGGGGACTGAAGCTTTCTTT
TRBJ1-2 | NA | NA | TRBV7-9 | CASSPYRFLYGYTF | TGTGCCAGCAGCCCTTACAGGTTTCTCTATGGCTACACCTTC
TRBJ1-5 | TRBD1 | NA | TRBV27 | CASSLDRGQPQHF | TGTGCCAGCAGTTTGGACAGGGGACAGCCCCAGCATTTT
TRBJ2-7 | NA | few | TRBV10-3 | CAISETGSTYEQYF | TGTGCCATCAGTGAGACAGGGTCGACCTACGAGCAGTACTTC
TRBJ2-1 | TRBD1 | once | TRBV6-1 | CASSELGSTGGGEQFF | TGTGCCAGCAGTGAATTGGGGTCGACAGGGGGTGGGGAGCAGTTCTTC
TRBJ1-6 | NA | NA | TRBV12-1 | CASSLRTGCLESPLHF | TGTGCCAGCAGCCTGAGGACAGGGTGTTTAGAATCACCCCTCCACTTT
TRBJ2-7 | NA | NA | TRBV27 | CASRDRTFNEQYF | TGTGCCAGCAGGGACAGAACCTTTAACGAGCAGTACTTC
TRBJ2-1 | TRBD1 | NA | TRBV13 | CASSLDRTGSLEQFF | TGTGCCAGCAGCTTAGACAGGACAGGGTCGTTAGAGCAGTTCTTC